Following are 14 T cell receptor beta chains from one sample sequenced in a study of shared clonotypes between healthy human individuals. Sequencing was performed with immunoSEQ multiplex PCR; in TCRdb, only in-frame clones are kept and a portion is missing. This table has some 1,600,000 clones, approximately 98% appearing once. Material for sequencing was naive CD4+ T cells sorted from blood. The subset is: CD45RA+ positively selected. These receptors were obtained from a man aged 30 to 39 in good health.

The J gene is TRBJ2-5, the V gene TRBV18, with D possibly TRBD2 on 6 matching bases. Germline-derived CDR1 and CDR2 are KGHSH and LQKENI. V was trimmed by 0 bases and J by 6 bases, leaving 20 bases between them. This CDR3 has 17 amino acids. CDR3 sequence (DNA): TGTGCCAGCTCACCACCCGAGGGAGGCAGAAATCTAAAGACCCAGTACTTC. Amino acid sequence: CASSPPEGGRNLKTQYF.

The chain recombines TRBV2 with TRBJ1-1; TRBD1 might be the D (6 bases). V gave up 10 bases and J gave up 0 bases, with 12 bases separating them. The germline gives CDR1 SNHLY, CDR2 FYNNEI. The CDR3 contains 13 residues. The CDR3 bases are TGTGCCAACAAGACAGGATTGAACACTGAAGCTTTCTTT. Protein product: CANKTGLNTEAFF.

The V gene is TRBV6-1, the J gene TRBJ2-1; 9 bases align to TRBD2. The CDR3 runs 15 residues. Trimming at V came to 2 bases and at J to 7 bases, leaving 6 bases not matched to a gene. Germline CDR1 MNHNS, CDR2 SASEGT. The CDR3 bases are TGTGCCAGCAGTGAATTAGCGGGAGTTGGGAATGAGCAGTTCTTC. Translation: CASSELAGVGNEQFF.

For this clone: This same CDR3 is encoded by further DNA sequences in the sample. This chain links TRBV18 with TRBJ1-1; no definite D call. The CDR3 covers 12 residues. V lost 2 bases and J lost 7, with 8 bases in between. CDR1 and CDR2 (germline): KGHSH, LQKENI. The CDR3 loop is CASSPEGSEAFF. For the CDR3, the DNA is TGTGCCAGCTCACCAGAGGGAAGTGAAGCTTTCTTT.

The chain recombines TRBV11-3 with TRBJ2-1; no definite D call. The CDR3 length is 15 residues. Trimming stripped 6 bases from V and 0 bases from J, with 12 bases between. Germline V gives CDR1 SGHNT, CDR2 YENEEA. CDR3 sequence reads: CASSLLSSSYNEQFF. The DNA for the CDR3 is TGTGCCAGCAGTCTTCTGAGCAGCTCCTACAATGAGCAGTTCTTC.

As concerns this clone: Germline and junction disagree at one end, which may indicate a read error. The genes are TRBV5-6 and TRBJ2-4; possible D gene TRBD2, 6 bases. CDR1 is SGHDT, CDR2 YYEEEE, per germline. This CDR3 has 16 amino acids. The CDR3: CASGLGGGLAKNIQYF. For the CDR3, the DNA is TGTGCCAGCGGCTTGGGGGGAGGTCTAGCCAAAAACATTCAGTACTTC.

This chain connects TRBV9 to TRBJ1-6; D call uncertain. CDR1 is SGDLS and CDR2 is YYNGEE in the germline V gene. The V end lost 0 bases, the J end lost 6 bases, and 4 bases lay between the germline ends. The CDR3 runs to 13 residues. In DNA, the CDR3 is TGTGCCAGCAGCGTAGGCAGTAATTCACCCCTCCACTTT. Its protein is CASSVGSNSPLHF.

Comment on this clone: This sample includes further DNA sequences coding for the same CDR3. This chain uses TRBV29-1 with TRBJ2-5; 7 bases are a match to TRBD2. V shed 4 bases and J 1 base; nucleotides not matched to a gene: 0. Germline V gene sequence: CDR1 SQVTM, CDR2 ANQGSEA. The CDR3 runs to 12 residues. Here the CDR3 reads CSVGGGQETQYF. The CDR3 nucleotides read TGCAGCGTTGGCGGGGGCCAAGAGACCCAGTACTTC.

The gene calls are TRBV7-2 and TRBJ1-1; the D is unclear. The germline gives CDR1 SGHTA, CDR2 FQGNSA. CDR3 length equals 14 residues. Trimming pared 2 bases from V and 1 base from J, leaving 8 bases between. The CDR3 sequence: CASSLWARNTEAFF. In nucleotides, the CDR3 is TGTGCCAGCAGCTTATGGGCGCGGAACACTGAAGCTTTCTTT.

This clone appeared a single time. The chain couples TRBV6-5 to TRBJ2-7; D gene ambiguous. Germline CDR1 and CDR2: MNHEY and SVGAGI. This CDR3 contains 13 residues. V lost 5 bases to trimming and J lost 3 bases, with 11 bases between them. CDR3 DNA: TGTGCCAGCAGTAGCAGGCGACTCTACGAGCAGTACTTC. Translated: CASSSRRLYEQYF.

CDR3 in DNA: TGTGCCACTCAAGACGGCTCATTAAGTCCCTACGAGCAGTACTTC. Protein product: CATQDGSLSPYEQYF. The rearrangement links TRBV15 to TRBJ2-7; D gene ambiguous. V was cut by 9 bases and J by 2 bases, with 20 bases left in between. Germline lookup yields CDR1 LNHNV and CDR2 YYDKDF (reference sequence). This CDR3 has 15 residues.

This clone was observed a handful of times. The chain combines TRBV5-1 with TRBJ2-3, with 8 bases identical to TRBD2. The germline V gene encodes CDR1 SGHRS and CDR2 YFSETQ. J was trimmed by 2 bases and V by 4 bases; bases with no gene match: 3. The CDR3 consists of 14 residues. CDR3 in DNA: TGCGCCAGCAGCCCGGGACTAGTCACAGATACGCAGTATTTT. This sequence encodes CASSPGLVTDTQYF.

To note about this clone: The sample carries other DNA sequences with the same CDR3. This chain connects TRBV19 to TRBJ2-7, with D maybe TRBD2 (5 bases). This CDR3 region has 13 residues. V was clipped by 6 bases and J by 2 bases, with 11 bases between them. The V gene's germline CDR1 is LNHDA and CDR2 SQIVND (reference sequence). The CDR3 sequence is CASRTTGTYEQYF. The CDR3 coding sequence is TGTGCCAGTAGAACAACCGGGACCTACGAGCAGTACTTC.

Here the CDR3 DNA reads TGTGCCAGCACCAAACAGGGGGCGTATGGCTACACCTTC. Translating gives CASTKQGAYGYTF. The chain has TRBV6-5 and TRBJ1-2, with 9 nucleotides matching TRBD1. Germline CDR1 MNHEY, CDR2 SVGAGI. Trimming cost V 7 bases and J 5 bases; bases outside gene matches: 5. The CDR3 runs 13 residues.